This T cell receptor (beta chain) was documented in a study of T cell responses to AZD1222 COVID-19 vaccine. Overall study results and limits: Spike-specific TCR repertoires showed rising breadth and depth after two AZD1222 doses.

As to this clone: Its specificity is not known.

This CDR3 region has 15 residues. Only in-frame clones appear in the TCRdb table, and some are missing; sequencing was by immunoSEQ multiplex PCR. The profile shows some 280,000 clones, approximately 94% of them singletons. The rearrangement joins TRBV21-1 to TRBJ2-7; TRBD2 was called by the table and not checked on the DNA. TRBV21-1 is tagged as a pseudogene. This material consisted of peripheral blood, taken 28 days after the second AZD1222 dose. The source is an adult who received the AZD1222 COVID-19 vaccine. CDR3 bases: TGTGCCAGCAGCAAAGGACTAGCGGGAGTCTACGAGCAGTACTTC. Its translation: CASSKGLAGVYEQYF.